The 27 T cell receptor beta chains below were found in one sample sequenced in a study of control samples from healthy donors and cancer patients. Assay used: immunoSEQ multiplex PCR; TCRdb lists only in-frame clones, some missing. The table has some 200,000 clones, about nine tenths seen once. Sequencing was carried out using blood. The receptors were sampled from a woman in her twenties or thirties in good health.

This sequence joins TRBV6-2 or TRBV6-3 and TRBJ1-1, with 7 bases fitting TRBD1. Germline values: CDR1 MNHEY, CDR2 SVGEGT. With V trimmed by 4 bases and J by 0 bases, 2 bases remained unmatched. CDR3 size: 14 residues. This CDR3 is CASSLDRVNTEAFF. DNA for the CDR3: TGTGCCAGCAGTTTAGACAGGGTGAACACTGAAGCTTTCTTT.

This clone has only one observation. The rearrangement links TRBV20-1 to TRBJ2-5, with 8 bases fitting TRBD2. V lost 3 bases, J lost 5 bases, and 8 bases stayed unmatched. Germline lookup yields CDR1 DFQATT and CDR2 SNEGSKA (reference sequence). This CDR3 region has 14 residues. The CDR3 nucleotides read TGCAGTGCTAGTCAACGCGGGGGGCGGGAGACCCAGTACTTC. Encoded protein: CSASQRGGRETQYF.

The chain links TRBV23-1 to TRBJ1-2, with D perhaps matching TRBD1 (5 bases). TRBV23-1 is treated as an ORF (open reading frame) with a function not yet certain. CDR3 size: 12 residues. The V end lost 4 bases, the J end lost 6 bases, and 9 bases lay between the germline ends. In DNA, the CDR3 is TGCGCCAGCAGTCCCAGGGTCGATGGCTACACCTTC. It encodes CASSPRVDGYTF.

This sequence joins TRBV4-1 and TRBJ2-3; 11 bases align to TRBD2. Germline assignment: CDR1 MGHRA and CDR2 YSYEKL. The CDR3 has 15 amino acids. With V trimmed by 4 bases and J by 3 bases, 3 bases remained unmatched. DNA for the CDR3: TGCGCCAGCAGCCTACTAGCGGGAGCAACAGATACGCAGTATTTT. Translating it yields CASSLLAGATDTQYF.

The chain carries TRBV24-1 and TRBJ2-1; 8 bases agree with TRBD1. The germline CDR1 and CDR2 sequences are KGHDR and SFDVKD. V was pared by 3 bases and J by 7 bases, with 10 bases of the junction left unmatched. This CDR3 contains 16 residues. For the CDR3, the DNA is TGTGCCACCAGTGATCGCGGACAGGGTCGGGGGAATGAGCAGTTCTTC. This codes for CATSDRGQGRGNEQFF.

This clone was counted a single time. The chain is built from TRBV6-4 and TRBJ2-1; 8 bases line up with TRBD2. CDR3 length: 14 residues. CDR1 MRHNA and CDR2 SNTAGT come from the germline V gene. The trim removed 3 bases at V and 7 bases at J, leaving 5 bases unmatched. In DNA form, the CDR3 reads TGTGCCAGCAGTGATCGGGAGGGCGGAAATGAGCAGTTCTTC. This translates into CASSDREGGNEQFF.

The J gene is TRBJ1-2, the V gene TRBV6-4; tentatively, D is TRBD1 (6 bases). CDR1 and CDR2 (germline): MRHNA, SNTAGT. Trimming stripped 8 bases from V and 2 bases from J, with 18 bases between. This CDR3 comprises 15 residues. CDR3 region: CASAPDGTTNYGYTF. CDR3 in DNA: TGTGCCAGCGCCCCGGATGGGACAACCAACTATGGCTACACCTTC.

The chain combines TRBV11-2 with TRBJ2-5; 8 bases are a match to TRBD2. V lost 0 bases, J lost 5 bases, and 11 bases stayed unmatched. Germline values: CDR1 SGHAT, CDR2 FQNNGV. The CDR3 is made up of 17 amino acids. CDR3 loop: CASSLETGTRRRETQYF. CDR3 nucleotides: TGTGCCAGCAGCTTAGAAACGGGGACTAGGCGCCGCGAGACCCAGTACTTC.

On this clone: One end of the junction varies from germline; a read error may be responsible. The chain carries TRBV5-4 and TRBJ1-2; the D is unclear. CDR3 length: 14 residues. Germline CDR1 SGHNT, CDR2 YYREEE (reference sequence). CDR3 residues: CASSLDSSNHGYTF. The DNA of the CDR3 is TGTGCCAGCAGCTTGGACAGCTCTAACCATGGCTACACCTTC.

The V gene is TRBV6-5, the J gene TRBJ2-3, with 8 bases lining up with TRBD2. The CDR3 sequence is 15 residues long. Germline V lookup: CDR1 MNHEY, CDR2 SVGAGI. The V gene end was trimmed by 7 bases and the J gene end by 0 bases; junction bases not matched to a gene: 6. CDR3 bases: TGTGCCAGCACCCGGACTAGCAGTAGCACAGATACGCAGTATTTT. Translated, it gives CASTRTSSSTDTQYF.

This clone was observed once. Other nucleotide sequences in the sample specify the same CDR3. The gene calls are TRBV12-3 or TRBV12-4 and TRBJ1-1; TRBD1 agrees at 8 bases. Losses at the gene ends were 6 bases for V and 5 bases for J; bases not matched to a gene: 5. The CDR3 totals 13 residues. As DNA, the CDR3 is TGTGCCAGCAGCCCGCAGGGGGCAACTGAAGCTTTCTTT. Translated: CASSPQGATEAFF.

The chain has TRBV7-2 and TRBJ2-5, with D perhaps TRBD2 (5 bases). This CDR3 has 13 amino acids. The ends were cut back, 3 bases at V and 5 bases at J, with 10 bases in the middle. Germline loops: CDR1 SGHTA, CDR2 FQGNSA. The CDR3 sequence: CASSFGSLETQYF. The CDR3 DNA reads as TGTGCCAGCAGCTTTGGGAGTTTGGAGACCCAGTACTTC.

V gene TRBV21-1 combines with J gene TRBJ2-7; the D call in the table, TRBD1, was not verified against the DNA. TRBV21-1 is a listed pseudogene. The CDR3 runs to 16 residues. The CDR3 region is CASSKEKRDRVYEQYF. CDR3 DNA sequence: TGTGCCAGCAGCAAAGAAAAAAGGGACAGGGTGTACGAGCAGTACTTC.

The V gene is TRBV24-1, the J gene TRBJ2-3; perhaps TRBD1 as D (5 bases). With 2 bases removed from V and 2 bases from J, the gap between germline ends came to 7 bases. This CDR3 region has 14 residues. Germline V CDR1 and CDR2: KGHDR, SFDVKD. The chain's CDR3 is CATSDWGDTDTQYF. The CDR3 bases are TGTGCCACCAGTGATTGGGGCGACACAGATACGCAGTATTTT.

In DNA, the CDR3 is TGCAGTGCTAGTGAGAATGGTAGGGGCTACACCTTC. Translation gives CSASENGRGYTF. The chain combines TRBV20-1 with TRBJ1-2; D remains unclear. The V gene's germline CDR1 is DFQATT and CDR2 SNEGSKA (reference sequence). Trimming pared 3 bases from V and 8 bases from J, leaving 13 bases between. The CDR3 has 12 amino acids.

V and J are TRBV9 and TRBJ2-5, with D perhaps matching TRBD2 (6 bases). CDR3 length: 16 amino acids. V was cut by 0 bases and J by 4 bases, with 16 bases left in between. CDR1 is SGDLS and CDR2 is YYNGEE in the germline V gene. The CDR3 bases are TGTGCCAGCAGCGTAGCCGGGACCGGAGGGAGAGAGACCCAGTACTTC. It encodes CASSVAGTGGRETQYF.

This chain links TRBV28 with TRBJ2-4; 9 nucleotides align to TRBD1. This CDR3 has 14 residues. Trimming removed 5 bases from V and 8 bases from J; junction bases left unmatched: 7. Germline V gene lookup returns CDR1 MDHEN and CDR2 SYDVKM. CDR3 loop: CASSVPGQGHIQYF. CDR3 bases: TGTGCCAGCAGTGTACCGGGACAGGGCCACATTCAGTACTTC.

The J gene is TRBJ1-5, the V gene TRBV7-9; 7 bases map to TRBD1. In germline, CDR1 is SEHNR, CDR2 FQNEAQ (reference sequence). The junction had 1 base not matched to a gene; V was cut back by 4 bases and J by 4 bases. The CDR3 is 13 residues long. The DNA of the CDR3 is TGTGCCAGCAGCTCGGGACAGAATCAGCCCCAGCATTTT. Translated, it gives CASSSGQNQPQHF.

The chain joins TRBV11-2 to TRBJ1-3; D may be TRBD1 (5 bases). V shed 6 bases and J shed 0 bases, with 6 bases lying between them. The CDR3 is 13 residues long. Germline V gives CDR1 SGHAT, CDR2 FQNNGV. CDR3 sequence: CASRQASGNTIYF. CDR3 nucleotides: TGTGCCAGCAGACAGGCCTCTGGAAACACCATATATTTT.

The V call is TRBV4-2, the J call TRBJ2-3, with 15 bases matching TRBD2. This CDR3 has 18 amino acids. Germline V CDR1 and CDR2: LGHNA, YNFKEQ. The V segment lost 0 bases and the J segment 4 bases; nucleotides outside the gene matches: 5. CDR3 residues: CASSQDRGLAGGPDTQYF. The CDR3 region has the DNA TGTGCCAGCAGCCAAGATAGAGGACTAGCGGGGGGGCCAGATACGCAGTATTTT.

The V call is TRBV7-9, the J call TRBJ1-4; a possible D gene is TRBD1 (6 bases). The CDR3 consists of 15 residues. Germline loops: CDR1 SEHNR, CDR2 FQNEAQ (reference sequence). Deletions cut 3 bases from V and 1 base from J, with 9 bases between. CDR3 in DNA: TGTGCCAGCAGCTTCTCGGGACAAACTAATGAAAAACTGTTTTTT. Translated: CASSFSGQTNEKLFF.

This clone was found once. The sample carries other DNA sequences with the same CDR3. The J gene is TRBJ1-5, the V gene TRBV6-5; 10 positions match TRBD1. Germline CDR1 and CDR2: MNHEY and SVGAGI. The CDR3 loop spans 13 amino acids. Trimming at V came to 5 bases and at J to 6 bases, leaving 1 base not matched to a gene. The CDR3 loop reads CASSRDRGQPQHF. CDR3 sequence (DNA): TGTGCCAGCAGTAGGGACAGGGGTCAGCCCCAGCATTTT.

This chain links TRBV10-3 with TRBJ2-2, with D uncertain. The V gene's germline CDR1 is ENHRY and CDR2 SYGVKD. There are 14 residues in the CDR3. V lost 4 bases to trimming and J lost 1 base, with 7 bases between them. The CDR3 spells CAISVGGNTGELFF. As DNA, the CDR3 is TGTGCCATCAGTGTTGGCGGGAACACCGGGGAGCTGTTTTTT.

V is TRBV6-1 and J is TRBJ1-3, with D uncertain. Germline CDR1 and CDR2: MNHNS and SASEGT. Trimming cost V 5 bases and J 0 bases, with 11 bases left between them. The CDR3 extends over 15 amino acids. The CDR3 sequence is CASSSPLTSGNTIYF. As DNA, the CDR3 is TGTGCCAGCAGTTCGCCCTTAACCTCTGGAAACACCATATATTTT.

The chain uses TRBV12-5 and TRBJ2-1; D uncertain. This CDR3 region has 11 residues. Trimming removed 6 bases at V and 8 bases at J, with 8 bases between. The germline CDR1 and CDR2 sequences are LGHNT and FRNRAP. CDR3 protein: CASGSGYEQFF. The CDR3 DNA sequence: TGTGCTAGTGGGTCCGGGTATGAGCAGTTCTTC.

V gene TRBV5-1 combines with J gene TRBJ2-1, with 13 bases lining up with TRBD2. CDR1 is SGHRS and CDR2 is YFSETQ in the germline V gene. This CDR3 region has 15 residues. Germline trimming cut 6 bases from V and 6 bases from J; bases unmatched to any gene: 6. CDR3 sequence reads: CASNPLAGGANEQFF. The CDR3 coding sequence is TGCGCCAGCAACCCACTAGCGGGGGGGGCCAATGAGCAGTTCTTC.

The chain employs TRBV2 and TRBJ2-2; 7 nucleotides agree with TRBD2. The CDR3 length is 13 residues. CDR1 SNHLY and CDR2 FYNNEI come from the germline V gene. V lost 6 bases to trimming and J lost 4 bases; unmatched junction nucleotides: 2. Here the CDR3 DNA reads TGTGCCAGCAGGACGGGGGGCACCGGGGAGCTGTTTTTT. It codes for CASRTGGTGELFF.